This T cell receptor beta chain was documented in a study of OX40 agonist ivuxolimab in advanced cancers. On the study more broadly: Treatment received earlier with anti-PD-1, anti-PD-L1 or anti-CTLA-4 agents was allowed, and less than 45% had some.

Clones were sequenced by immunoSEQ multiplex PCR, and TCRdb holds only the in-frame ones, with some missing. The sample contains roughly 57,000 clones, about nine tenths of which appear only once. Blood got drawn at baseline, again on cycle 4 day 1, and then on cycle 7 day 1. V lost 1 base and J lost 7; bases outside the gene matches: 6. Germline loops: CDR1 SGHVS, CDR2 FNYEAQ. This CDR3 is 15 amino acids long. Sequencing used CD4+ or CD8+ T cells sorted from blood, obtained in a trial of the OX40 agonist ivuxolimab. The TCR comes from an adult with an advanced solid tumor such as melanoma, head and neck, liver or kidney cancer. The genes are TRBV7-6 and TRBJ1-4; 7 nucleotides match TRBD1. The CDR3 DNA reads TGTGCCAGCAGCTTAGTTCCAGGGGGAGGTGAAAAACTGTTTTTT. Protein: CASSLVPGGGEKLFF. The variable domain in full, completed from reference TRBV7-6 and TRBJ1-4, reads GAGVSQSPRYKVTKRGQDVALRCDPISGHVSLYWYRQALGQGPEFLTYFNYEAQQDKSGLPNDRFSAERPEGSISTLTIQRTEQRDSAMYRCASSLVPGGGEKLFFGSGTQLSVL.